This TCR beta chain appears in the sequencing data of a study of T cell repertoires in cytomegalovirus infection. Across the study: In the study, CMV epitopes included recently identified HLA-C-restricted and well-studied HLA-B-restricted ones. It was the public TCR beta signatures that indicated both CMV infection and matching HLA type. Study-wide results and caveats: It was HLA-C-restricted CMV-specific TCR beta clonotypes that dominated the response ex vivo.

With 5 bases clipped from V and 2 bases from J, the junction kept 15 bases outside the gene matches. Germline lookup yields CDR1 SGHTA and CDR2 FQGNSA. This CDR3 comprises 18 residues. This clonotype was counted at least ten times. Its cognate antigen is unknown. Each CDR3 protein gets one entry after TCRdb re-called the reads with MiXCR. The sample lists under 500,000 distinct CDR3 sequences; 42% were seen once. The receptor was derived from a human donor in good health (CMV status not recorded). Some clones in this sample may be carry-over from other donors' samples. V gene TRBV7-2 combines with J gene TRBJ2-3; the match to TRBD2 covers 8 bases. The sample consisted of cultured PBMCs, taken from culture after CMV antigen stimulation. CDR3 coding DNA: TGTGCCAGCAGCCGATGGGGTCCGGCGGGAGGATTCACAGATACGCAGTATTTT. It codes for CASSRWGPAGGFTDTQYF.